Only one count was recorded for the clone carrying this T cell receptor (beta chain). Germline-derived CDR1 and CDR2 are SGHTA and FQGNSA. The V end was cut by 1 base, the J end by 3 bases, with 7 bases between. This CDR3 is 13 amino acids long. Sequenced by immunoSEQ multiplex PCR; TCRdb stores in-frame clones only, minus some. The data show some 130,000 clones, more than 80% seen once. The source of the sample is a study of control samples from healthy donors and cancer patients. Sequenced sample: blood. The chain employs TRBV7-2 and TRBJ2-7; no definite D call. This TCR derives from a man between 40 and 49 years old in good health. In DNA form, the CDR3 reads TGTGCCAGCAGCTTAGACATCGTCTACGAGCAGTACTTC. This codes for CASSLDIVYEQYF.